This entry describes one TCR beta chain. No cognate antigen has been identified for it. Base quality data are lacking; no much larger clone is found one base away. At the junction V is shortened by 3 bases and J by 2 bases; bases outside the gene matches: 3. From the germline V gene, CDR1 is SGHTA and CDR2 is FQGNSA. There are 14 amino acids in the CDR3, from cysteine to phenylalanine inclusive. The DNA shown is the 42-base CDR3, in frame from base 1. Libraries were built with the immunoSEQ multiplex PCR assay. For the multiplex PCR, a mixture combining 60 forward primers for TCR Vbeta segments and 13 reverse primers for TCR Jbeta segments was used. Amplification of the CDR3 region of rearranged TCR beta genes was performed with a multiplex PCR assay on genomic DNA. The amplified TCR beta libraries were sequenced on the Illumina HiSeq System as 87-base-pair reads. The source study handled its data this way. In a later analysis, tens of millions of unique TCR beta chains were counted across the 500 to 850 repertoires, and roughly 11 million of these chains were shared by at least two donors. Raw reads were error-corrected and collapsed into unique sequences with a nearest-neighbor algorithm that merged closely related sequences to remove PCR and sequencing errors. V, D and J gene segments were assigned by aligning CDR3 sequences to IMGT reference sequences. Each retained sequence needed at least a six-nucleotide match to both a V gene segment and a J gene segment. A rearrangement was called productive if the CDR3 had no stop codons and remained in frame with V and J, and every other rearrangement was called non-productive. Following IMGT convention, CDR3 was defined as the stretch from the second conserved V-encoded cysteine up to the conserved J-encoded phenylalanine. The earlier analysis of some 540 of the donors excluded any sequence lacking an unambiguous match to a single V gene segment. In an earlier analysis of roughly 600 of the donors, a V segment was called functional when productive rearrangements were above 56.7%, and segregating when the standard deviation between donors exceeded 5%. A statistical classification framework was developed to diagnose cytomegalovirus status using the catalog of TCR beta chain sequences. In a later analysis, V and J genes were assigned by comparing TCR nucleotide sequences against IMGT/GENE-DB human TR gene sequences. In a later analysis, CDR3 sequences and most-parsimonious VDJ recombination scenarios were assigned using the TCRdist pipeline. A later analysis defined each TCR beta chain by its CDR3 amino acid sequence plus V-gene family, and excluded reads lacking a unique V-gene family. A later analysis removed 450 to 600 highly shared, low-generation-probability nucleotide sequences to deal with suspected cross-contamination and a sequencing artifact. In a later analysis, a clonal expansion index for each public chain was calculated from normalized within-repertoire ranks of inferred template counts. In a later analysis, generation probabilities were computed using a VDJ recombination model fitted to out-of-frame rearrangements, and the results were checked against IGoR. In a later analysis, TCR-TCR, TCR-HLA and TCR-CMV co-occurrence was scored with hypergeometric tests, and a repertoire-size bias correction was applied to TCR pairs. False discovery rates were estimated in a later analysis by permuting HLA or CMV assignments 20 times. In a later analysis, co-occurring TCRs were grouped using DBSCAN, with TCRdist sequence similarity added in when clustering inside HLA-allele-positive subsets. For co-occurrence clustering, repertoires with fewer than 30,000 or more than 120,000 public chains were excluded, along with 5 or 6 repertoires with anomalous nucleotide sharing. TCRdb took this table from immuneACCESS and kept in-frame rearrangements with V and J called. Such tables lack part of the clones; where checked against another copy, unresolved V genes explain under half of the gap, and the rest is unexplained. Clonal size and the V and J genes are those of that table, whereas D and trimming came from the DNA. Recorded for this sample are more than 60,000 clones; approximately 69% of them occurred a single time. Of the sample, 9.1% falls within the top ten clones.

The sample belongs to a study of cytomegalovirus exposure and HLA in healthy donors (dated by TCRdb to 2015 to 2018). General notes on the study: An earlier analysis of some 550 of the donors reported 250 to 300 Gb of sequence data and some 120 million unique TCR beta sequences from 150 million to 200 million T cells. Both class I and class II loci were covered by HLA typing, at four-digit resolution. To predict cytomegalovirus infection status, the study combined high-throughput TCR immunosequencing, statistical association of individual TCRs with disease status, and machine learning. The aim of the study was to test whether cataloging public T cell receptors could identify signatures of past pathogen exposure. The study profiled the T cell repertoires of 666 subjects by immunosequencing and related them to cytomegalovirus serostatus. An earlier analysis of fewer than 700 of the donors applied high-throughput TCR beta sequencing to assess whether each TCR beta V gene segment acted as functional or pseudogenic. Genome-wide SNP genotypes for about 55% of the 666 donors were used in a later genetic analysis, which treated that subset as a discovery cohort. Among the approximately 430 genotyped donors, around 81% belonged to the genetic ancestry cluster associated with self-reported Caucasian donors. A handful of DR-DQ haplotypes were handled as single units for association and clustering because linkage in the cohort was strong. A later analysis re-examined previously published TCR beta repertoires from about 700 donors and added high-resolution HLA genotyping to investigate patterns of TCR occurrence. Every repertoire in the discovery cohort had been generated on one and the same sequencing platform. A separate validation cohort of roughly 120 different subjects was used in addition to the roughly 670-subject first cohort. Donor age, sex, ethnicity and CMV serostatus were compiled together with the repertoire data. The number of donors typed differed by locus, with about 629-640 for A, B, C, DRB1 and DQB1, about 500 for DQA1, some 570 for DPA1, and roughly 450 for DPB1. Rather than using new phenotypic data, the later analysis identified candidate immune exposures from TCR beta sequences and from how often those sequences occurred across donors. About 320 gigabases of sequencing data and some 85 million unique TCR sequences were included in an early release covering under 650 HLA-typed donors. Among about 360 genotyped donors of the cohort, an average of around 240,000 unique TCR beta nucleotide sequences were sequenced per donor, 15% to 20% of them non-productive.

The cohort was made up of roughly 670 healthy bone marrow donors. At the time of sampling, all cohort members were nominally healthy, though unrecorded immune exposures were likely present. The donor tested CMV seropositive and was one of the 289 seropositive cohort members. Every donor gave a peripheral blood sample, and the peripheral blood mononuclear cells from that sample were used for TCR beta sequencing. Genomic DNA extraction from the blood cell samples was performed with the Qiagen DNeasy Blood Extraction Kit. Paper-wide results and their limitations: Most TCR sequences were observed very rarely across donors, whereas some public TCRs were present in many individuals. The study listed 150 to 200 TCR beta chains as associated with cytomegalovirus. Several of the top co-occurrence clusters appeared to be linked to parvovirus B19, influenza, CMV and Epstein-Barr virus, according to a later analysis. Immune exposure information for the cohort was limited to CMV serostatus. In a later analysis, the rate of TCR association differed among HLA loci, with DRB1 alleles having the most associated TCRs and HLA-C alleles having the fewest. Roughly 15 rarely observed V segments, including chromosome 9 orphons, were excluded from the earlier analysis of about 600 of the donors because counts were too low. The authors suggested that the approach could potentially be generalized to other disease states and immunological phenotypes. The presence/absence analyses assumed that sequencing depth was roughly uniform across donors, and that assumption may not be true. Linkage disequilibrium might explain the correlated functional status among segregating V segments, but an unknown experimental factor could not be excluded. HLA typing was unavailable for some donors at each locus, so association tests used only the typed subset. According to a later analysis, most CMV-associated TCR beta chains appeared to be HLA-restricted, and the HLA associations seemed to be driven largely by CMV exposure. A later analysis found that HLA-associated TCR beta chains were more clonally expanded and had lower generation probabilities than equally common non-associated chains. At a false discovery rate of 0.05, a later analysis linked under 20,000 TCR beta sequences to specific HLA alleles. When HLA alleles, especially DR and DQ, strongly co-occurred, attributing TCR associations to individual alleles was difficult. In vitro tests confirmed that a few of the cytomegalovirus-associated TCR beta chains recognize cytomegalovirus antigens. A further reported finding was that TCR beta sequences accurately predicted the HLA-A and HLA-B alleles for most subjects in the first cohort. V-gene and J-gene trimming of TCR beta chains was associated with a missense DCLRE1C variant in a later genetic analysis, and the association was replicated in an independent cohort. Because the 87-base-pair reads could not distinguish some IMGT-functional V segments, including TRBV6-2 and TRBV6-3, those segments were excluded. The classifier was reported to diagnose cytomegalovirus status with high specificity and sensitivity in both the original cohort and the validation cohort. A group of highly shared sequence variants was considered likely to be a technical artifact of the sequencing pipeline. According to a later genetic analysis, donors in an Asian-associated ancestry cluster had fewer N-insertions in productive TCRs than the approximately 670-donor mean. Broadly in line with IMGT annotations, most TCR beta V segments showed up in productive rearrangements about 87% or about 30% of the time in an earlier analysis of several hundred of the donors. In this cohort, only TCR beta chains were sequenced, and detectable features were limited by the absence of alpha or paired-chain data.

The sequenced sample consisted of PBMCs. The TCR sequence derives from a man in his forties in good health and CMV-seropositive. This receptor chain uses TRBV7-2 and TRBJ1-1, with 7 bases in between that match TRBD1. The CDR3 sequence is CASSLRQGNTEAFF. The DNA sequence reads TGTGCCAGCAGCTTGAGACAGGGAAACACTGAAGCTTTCTTT.